Following are 17 T cell receptor beta chains from one sample sequenced in a study of blood T cells in healthy people across ages (dated by TCRdb to between 2015 and 2016). The library was made by 5' RACE. These reads were obtained on an Illumina HiSeq 2500. The second PCR ran for about 6 to 11 cycles and used a J-beta primer mix along with a sample-barcoded 5' primer. TCRdb cleaned the public reads at Q25 with fastp, built clones with MiXCR and kept in-frame beta chains. Every entry covers one CDR3 protein and lists the most common genes and DNA from its rows. The sample records hundreds of thousands of distinct CDR3 sequences, about 25% of which are singletons. Less than 9% of the sample belongs to the ten largest clones. This sample also belongs to another study, concerning T cells of mothers and their children.

Sequenced: blood. These receptors were collected from a boy between 10 and 17 years old in good health.

The chain employs TRBV12-3 or TRBV12-4 and TRBJ1-5; D might be TRBD1 (5 bases). This CDR3 has 14 residues. V was pared by 3 bases and J by 4 bases, with 10 bases between. CDR3 in DNA: TGTGCCAGCAGTTTTGGGGCGGAGAATCAGCCCCAGCATTTT. Residues: CASSFGAENQPQHF.

This clonotype was seen more than once but under ten times. The chain combines TRBV6-1 with TRBJ2-7, with 8 positions matching TRBD1. Germline V gives CDR1 MNHNS, CDR2 SASEGT. The CDR3 is 15 residues long. J gave up 2 bases and V 7 bases, and 10 bases lay outside the gene matches. CDR3 sequence reads: CASTSEWDRTYEQYF. The DNA of the CDR3 is TGTGCCAGCACCTCAGAGTGGGACAGGACCTACGAGCAGTACTTC.

The chain's CDR3 is CASSLVQGDANVLTF. The CDR3 region has the DNA TGCGCCAGCAGCTTGGTTCAGGGGGATGCCAACGTCCTGACTTTC. The chain links TRBV5-1 to TRBJ2-6; TRBD1 matches 7 bases. The CDR3 is made up of 15 amino acids. In germline, CDR1 is SGHRS, CDR2 YFSETQ. Germline trimming cut 0 bases from V and 7 bases from J; bases unmatched to any gene: 4.

The rearrangement links TRBV20-1 to TRBJ2-1, with 9 nucleotides matching TRBD2. The length of the CDR3 is 15 residues. Per germline, CDR1 DFQATT and CDR2 SNEGSKA (reference sequence). V was clipped by 3 bases and J by 3 bases; unmatched bases: 6. CDR3 residues: CSASWPSGDYNEQFF. The CDR3 DNA is TGCAGTGCTAGTTGGCCTAGCGGGGACTACAATGAGCAGTTCTTC.

This clonotype was picked up a small number of times. The chain carries TRBV24-1 and TRBJ2-7, with D unresolved. CDR1 is KGHDR and CDR2 is SFDVKD in the germline V gene. The CDR3 runs to 11 residues. V dropped 4 bases and J dropped 2 bases, with 2 bases sitting between them. The CDR3 region has the DNA TGTGCCACCAGTGAAGCCTACGAGCAGTACTTC. It encodes CATSEAYEQYF.

This clonotype was seen only a few times. This chain joins TRBV5-1 and TRBJ1-2; D is unclear. Germline loops: CDR1 SGHRS, CDR2 YFSETQ. The V and J ends lost 4 bases and 4 bases respectively, with 17 bases between them. The CDR3 totals 15 residues. The CDR3 loop is CASSISRTDIYGYTF. The CDR3 nucleotides are TGCGCCAGCAGCATAAGCCGGACGGATATCTATGGCTACACCTTC.

The sample holds a few counts of this clonotype. The chain recombines TRBV20-1 with TRBJ2-7, with 7 bases that match TRBD1. Trimming at V came to 0 bases and at J to 6 bases, leaving 8 bases not matched to a gene. This CDR3 contains 14 residues. Per germline, CDR1 DFQATT and CDR2 SNEGSKA (reference sequence). The DNA of the CDR3 is TGCAGTGCTAGAGATTCCCCGACAGGGAGCGAGCAGTACTTC. Encoded protein: CSARDSPTGSEQYF.

CDR3 in DNA: TGTGCCAGCAGCCGGGATAGCGGGAGGAATGAGCAGTTCTTC. Amino acid sequence: CASSRDSGRNEQFF. This chain joins TRBV4-2 and TRBJ2-1; the match to TRBD2 covers 10 bases. The CDR3 has 14 amino acids. The trim removed 4 bases at V and 7 bases at J, leaving 4 bases unmatched. Germline assignment: CDR1 LGHNA and CDR2 YNFKEQ.

V gene TRBV28 combines with J gene TRBJ2-7, with D perhaps TRBD1 or TRBD2 (5 bases each). This CDR3 spans 13 amino acids. CDR1 is MDHEN, CDR2 SYDVKM, per germline. V lost 5 bases to trimming and J lost 3 bases, with 11 bases between them. The CDR3 sequence is CASSVLGVYEQYF. The DNA for the CDR3 is TGTGCCAGCAGTGTTTTGGGGGTCTACGAGCAGTACTTC.

This sequence joins TRBV28 and TRBJ2-5, with 10 bases lining up with TRBD2. Matching the DNA end better, TRBJ2-7 makes the J call doubtful. The CDR3 is 15 residues long. The germline gives CDR1 MDHEN, CDR2 SYDVKM. For the CDR3, the DNA is TGTGCCAGCAGTCCCCGGCTAGCGGGAGAATACGAGCAGTACTTC. It specifies CASSPRLAGEYEQYF.

This clonotype occurred a few times. This chain joins TRBV7-9 and TRBJ2-3; D is perhaps TRBD2 (7 bases). Germline V gives CDR1 SEHNR, CDR2 FQNEAQ (reference sequence). This CDR3 has 16 amino acids. V lost 5 bases to trimming and J lost 3 bases, with 18 bases between them. The CDR3 sequence: CASSPRGGGRTDTQYF. The CDR3 nucleotides read TGTGCCAGCAGCCCGCGAGGGGGGGGTAGAACAGATACGCAGTATTTT.

This chain joins TRBV5-1 and TRBJ2-1, with 7 positions matching TRBD1. CDR3 length: 14 amino acids. Germline trimming cut 4 bases from V and 10 bases from J; bases unmatched to any gene: 11. Germline V gene lookup returns CDR1 SGHRS and CDR2 YFSETQ. The CDR3 sequence is CASSKGQPPEEQFF. In nucleotides, the CDR3 is TGCGCCAGCAGCAAGGGACAGCCCCCTGAGGAGCAGTTCTTC.

This clonotype was detected a few times. This chain connects TRBV5-5 to TRBJ2-7; D unclear. Germline V gene data show CDR1 as SGHKS and CDR2 as YYEKEE (reference sequence). V was trimmed by 5 bases and J by 0 bases, leaving 18 bases between them. The CDR3 has 16 residues. In nucleotides, the CDR3 is TGTGCCAGCAGACAGCTTGTTTCCGGAAGCTCCTACGAGCAGTACTTC. Amino acid sequence: CASRQLVSGSSYEQYF. Supplemented by reference TRBV5-5 and TRBJ2-7, the full variable domain reads DAGVTQSPTHLIKTRGQQVTLRCSPISGHKSVSWYQQVLGQGPQFIFQYYEKEERGRGNFPDRFSARQFPNYSSELNVNALLLGDSALYLCASRQLVSGSSYEQYFGPGTRLTVT.

This clonotype was seen a handful of times. The chain has TRBV21-1 and TRBJ2-5; the table's TRBD1 call for D was not verified on the DNA. TRBV21-1 is deemed a pseudogene. The CDR3 spans 15 residues. CDR3 region: CASRNRGFIGETQCF. DNA of the CDR3: TGTGCCAGCAGGAACAGGGGTTTCATTGGAGAGACCCAGTGCTTC.

V and J are TRBV6-6 and TRBJ2-5; 10 bases agree with TRBD2. The J call may not be correct, given that the DNA end is closer to TRBJ2-7. The CDR3 has 15 residues. Germline V gene data show CDR1 as MNHNY and CDR2 as SVGAGI (reference sequence). The CDR3 nucleotides are TGTGCCAGCAGTACGGAGCGGGAGGGACTAGACGAGCAGTACTTC. This codes for CASSTEREGLDEQYF.

The chain is built from TRBV20-1 and TRBJ2-1; TRBD2 matches 15 bases. Germline CDR1 DFQATT, CDR2 SNEGSKA (reference sequence). The CDR3 extends over 18 amino acids. The V segment lost 5 bases and the J segment 1 base; nucleotides outside the gene matches: 9. The CDR3, as DNA: TGCAGTGCTGCAAGTCCCGGGACTAGCGGGAGGTCCTACAATGAGCAGTTCTTC. Its protein is CSAASPGTSGRSYNEQFF.

The sample holds a few counts of this clonotype. The chain is built from TRBV10-3 and TRBJ2-2, with D perhaps matching TRBD2 (6 bases). This CDR3 has 14 residues. Germline-derived CDR1 and CDR2 are ENHRY and SYGVKD. V lost 5 bases and J 1 base, leaving 8 bases between the germline ends. The CDR3, as DNA: TGTGCCATCAGTCCGGGACTGAACACCGGGGAGCTGTTTTTT. Translated: CAISPGLNTGELFF.